Only one count was recorded for the clone carrying this T cell receptor (beta chain). TCRdb's copy holds only in-frame clones and misses some; the assay was immunoSEQ multiplex PCR. Of about 690,000 clones listed, roughly 88% are singletons. The entry originates in a study of shared clonotypes between healthy human individuals. The TCR originated in a young man in good health. Some clones in this sample may be carry-over from other donors' samples. Material: memory CD8+ T cells from PBMCs. Subset denoted: CD45RO+ cells pooled with CCR7-negative TemRA cells.

CDR3 sequence (DNA): TGTGCCAGCAGTGAAGGAGACAGGTACTCCTACGAGCAGTACTTC. Amino acids: CASSEGDRYSYEQYF. This sequence joins TRBV2 and TRBJ2-7; a weak D match, TRBD1 (6 bases). With 1 base removed from V and 0 bases from J, the gap between germline ends came to 10 bases. There are 15 residues in the CDR3. CDR1 is SNHLY and CDR2 is FYNNEI in the germline V gene.